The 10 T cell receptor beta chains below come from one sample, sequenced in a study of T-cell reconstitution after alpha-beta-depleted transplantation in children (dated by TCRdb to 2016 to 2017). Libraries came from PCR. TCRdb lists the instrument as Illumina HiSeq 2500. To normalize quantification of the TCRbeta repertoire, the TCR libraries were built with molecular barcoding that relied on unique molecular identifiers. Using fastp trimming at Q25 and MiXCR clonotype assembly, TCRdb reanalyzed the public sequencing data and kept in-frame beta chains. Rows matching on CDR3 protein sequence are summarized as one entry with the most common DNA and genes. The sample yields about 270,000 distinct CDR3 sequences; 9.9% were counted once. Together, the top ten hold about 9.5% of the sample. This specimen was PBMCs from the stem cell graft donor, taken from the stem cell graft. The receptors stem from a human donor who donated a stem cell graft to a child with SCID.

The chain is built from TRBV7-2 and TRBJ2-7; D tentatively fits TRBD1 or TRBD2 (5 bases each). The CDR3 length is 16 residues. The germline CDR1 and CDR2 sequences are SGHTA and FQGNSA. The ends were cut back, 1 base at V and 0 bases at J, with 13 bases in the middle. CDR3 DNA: TGTGCCAGCAGCTTAGATGGGACCTCCGGCTCCTACGAGCAGTACTTC. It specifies CASSLDGTSGSYEQYF.

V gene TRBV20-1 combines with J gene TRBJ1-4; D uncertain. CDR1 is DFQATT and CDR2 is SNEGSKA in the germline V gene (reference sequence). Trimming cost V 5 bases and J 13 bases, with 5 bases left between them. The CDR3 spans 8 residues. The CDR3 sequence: CSAGPLFF. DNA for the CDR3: TGCAGTGCTGGTCCACTGTTTTTT.

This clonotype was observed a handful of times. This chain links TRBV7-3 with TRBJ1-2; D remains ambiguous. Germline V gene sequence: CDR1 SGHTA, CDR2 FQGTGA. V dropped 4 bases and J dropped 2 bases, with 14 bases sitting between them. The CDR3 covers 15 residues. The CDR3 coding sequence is TGTGCCAGCAGCTCAATGGCAGGTTCCAACTATGGCTACACCTTC. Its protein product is CASSSMAGSNYGYTF.

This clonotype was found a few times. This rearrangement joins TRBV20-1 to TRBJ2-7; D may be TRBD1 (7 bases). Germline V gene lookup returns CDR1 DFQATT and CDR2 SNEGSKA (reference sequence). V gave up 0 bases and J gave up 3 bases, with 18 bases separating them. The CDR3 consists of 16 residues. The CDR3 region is CSARDWTGGTDYEQYF. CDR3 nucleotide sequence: TGCAGTGCTAGAGATTGGACAGGAGGGACGGACTACGAGCAGTACTTC.

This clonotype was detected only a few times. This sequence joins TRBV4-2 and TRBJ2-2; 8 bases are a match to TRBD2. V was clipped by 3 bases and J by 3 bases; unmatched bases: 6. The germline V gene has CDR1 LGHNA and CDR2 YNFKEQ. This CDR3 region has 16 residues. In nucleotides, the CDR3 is TGTGCCAGCAGCCAGGGGGCGGGGGGATACACCGGGGAGCTGTTTTTT. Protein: CASSQGAGGYTGELFF.

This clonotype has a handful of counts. The CDR3 protein is CASSVAGEDEQFF. The CDR3 DNA follows: TGTGCCAGCAGCGTAGCTGGTGAGGATGAGCAGTTCTTC. The gene calls are TRBV9 and TRBJ2-1; no clear D gene. This CDR3 is built from 13 residues. V lost 0 bases to trimming and J lost 8 bases, with 9 bases between them. Germline V gene lookup returns CDR1 SGDLS and CDR2 YYNGEE.

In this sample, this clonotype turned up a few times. Here the CDR3 reads CASSTIHGGTEAFF. The CDR3 DNA follows: TGTGCCAGTAGTACCATACACGGGGGCACTGAAGCTTTCTTT. The chain joins TRBV19 to TRBJ1-1; a possible D gene is TRBD1 (5 bases). Germline V gene data show CDR1 as LNHDA and CDR2 as SQIVND (reference sequence). The CDR3 sequence is 14 residues long. V was trimmed by 4 bases and J by 4 bases, leaving 13 bases between them.

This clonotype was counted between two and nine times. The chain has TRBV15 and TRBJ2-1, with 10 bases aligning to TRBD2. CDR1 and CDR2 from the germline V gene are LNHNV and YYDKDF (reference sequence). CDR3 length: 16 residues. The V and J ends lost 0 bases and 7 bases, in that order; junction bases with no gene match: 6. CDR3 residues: CATSRDRASGGNEQFF. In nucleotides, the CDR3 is TGTGCCACCAGCAGAGATCGGGCTAGCGGGGGAAATGAGCAGTTCTTC.

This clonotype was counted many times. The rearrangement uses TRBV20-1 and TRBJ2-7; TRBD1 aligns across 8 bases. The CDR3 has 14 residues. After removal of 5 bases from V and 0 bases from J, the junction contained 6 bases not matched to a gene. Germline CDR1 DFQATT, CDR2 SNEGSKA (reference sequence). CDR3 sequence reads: CSARDRSSSYEQYF. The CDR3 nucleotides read TGCAGTGCTCGGGACAGGAGTAGCTCCTACGAGCAGTACTTC.

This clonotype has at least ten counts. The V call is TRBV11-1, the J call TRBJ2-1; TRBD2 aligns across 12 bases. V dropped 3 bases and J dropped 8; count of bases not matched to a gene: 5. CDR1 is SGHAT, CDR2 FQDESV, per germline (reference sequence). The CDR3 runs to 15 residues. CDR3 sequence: CASSLTSGGVYEQFF. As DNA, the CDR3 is TGTGCCAGCAGCTTGACTAGCGGGGGTGTCTATGAGCAGTTCTTC.